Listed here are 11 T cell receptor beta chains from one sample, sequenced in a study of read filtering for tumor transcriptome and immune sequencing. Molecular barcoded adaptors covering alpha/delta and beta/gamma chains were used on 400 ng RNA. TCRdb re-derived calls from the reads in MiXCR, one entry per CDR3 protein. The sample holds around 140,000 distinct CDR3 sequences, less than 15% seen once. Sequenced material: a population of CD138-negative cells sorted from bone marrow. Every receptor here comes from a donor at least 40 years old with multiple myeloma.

The CDR3 spells CASSEAGGGGTDTQYF. The CDR3 nucleotides read TGTGCCAGCAGTGAAGCTGGCGGGGGGGGCACAGATACGCAGTATTTT. The rearrangement links TRBV6-1 to TRBJ2-3; 9 positions match TRBD2. V dropped 0 bases and J dropped 1; count of bases not matched to a gene: 2. This CDR3 contains 16 residues. Germline CDR1 and CDR2: MNHNS and SASEGT.

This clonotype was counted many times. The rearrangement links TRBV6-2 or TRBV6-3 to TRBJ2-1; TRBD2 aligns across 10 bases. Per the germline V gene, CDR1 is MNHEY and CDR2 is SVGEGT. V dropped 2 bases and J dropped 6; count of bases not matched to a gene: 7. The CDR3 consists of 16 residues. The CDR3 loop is CASSYLGASGSNEQFF. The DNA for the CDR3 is TGTGCCAGCAGTTACCTGGGGGCTAGCGGGAGCAATGAGCAGTTCTTC.

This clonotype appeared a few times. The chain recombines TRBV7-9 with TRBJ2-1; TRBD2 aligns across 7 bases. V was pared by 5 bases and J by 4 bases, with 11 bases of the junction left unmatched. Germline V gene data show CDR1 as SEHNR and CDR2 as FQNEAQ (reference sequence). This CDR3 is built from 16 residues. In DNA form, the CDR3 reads TGTGCCAGCAGCCAAAAAGGTGGGGGGGATTACAATGAGCAGTTCTTC. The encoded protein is CASSQKGGGDYNEQFF.

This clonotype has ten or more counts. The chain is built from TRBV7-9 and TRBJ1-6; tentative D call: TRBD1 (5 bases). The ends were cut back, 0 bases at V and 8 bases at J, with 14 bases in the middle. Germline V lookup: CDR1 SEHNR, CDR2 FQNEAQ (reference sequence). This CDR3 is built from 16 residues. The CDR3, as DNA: TGTGCCAGCAGCTTAGCAGCCGTGACAGTGGATTCACCCCTCCACTTT. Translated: CASSLAAVTVDSPLHF.

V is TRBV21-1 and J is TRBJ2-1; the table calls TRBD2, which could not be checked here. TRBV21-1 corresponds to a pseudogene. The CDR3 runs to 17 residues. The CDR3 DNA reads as TGTGCCAGCAGCAAAGCTAGCGGGAGTCTCGCCTACAATGAGCAGTTCTTC. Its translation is CASSKASGSLAYNEQFF.

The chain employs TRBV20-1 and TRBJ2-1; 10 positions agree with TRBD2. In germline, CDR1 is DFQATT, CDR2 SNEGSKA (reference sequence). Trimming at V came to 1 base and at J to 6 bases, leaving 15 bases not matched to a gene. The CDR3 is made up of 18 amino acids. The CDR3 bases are TGCAGTGCTAGAGCTCCCGGGGCTAGCGGGAGCTTGGCCAATGAGCAGTTCTTC. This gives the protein CSARAPGASGSLANEQFF.

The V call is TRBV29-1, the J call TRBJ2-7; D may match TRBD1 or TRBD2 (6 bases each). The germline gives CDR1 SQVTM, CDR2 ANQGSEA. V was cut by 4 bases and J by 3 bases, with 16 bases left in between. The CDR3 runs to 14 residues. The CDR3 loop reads CSVVGERGDYEQYF. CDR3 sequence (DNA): TGCAGCGTTGTCGGGGAGAGGGGGGACTACGAGCAGTACTTC.

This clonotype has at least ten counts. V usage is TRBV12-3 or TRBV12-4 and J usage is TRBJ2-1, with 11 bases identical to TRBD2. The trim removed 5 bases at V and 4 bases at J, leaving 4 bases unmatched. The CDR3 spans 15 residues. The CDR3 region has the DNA TGTGCCAGCAGTCCTATAGCGGGAGGGTACAATGAGCAGTTCTTC. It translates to CASSPIAGGYNEQFF.

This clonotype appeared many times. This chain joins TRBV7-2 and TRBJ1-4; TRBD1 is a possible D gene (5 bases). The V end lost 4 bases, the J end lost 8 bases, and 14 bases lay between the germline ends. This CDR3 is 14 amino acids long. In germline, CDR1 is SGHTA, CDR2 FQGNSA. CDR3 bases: TGTGCCAGCAGCTGGACCCGCGGGGGGGAAAAACTGTTTTTT. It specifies CASSWTRGGEKLFF.

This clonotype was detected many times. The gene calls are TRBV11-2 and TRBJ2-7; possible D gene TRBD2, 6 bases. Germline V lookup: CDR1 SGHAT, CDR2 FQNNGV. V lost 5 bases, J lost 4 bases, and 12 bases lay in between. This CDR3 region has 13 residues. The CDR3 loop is CASSPRLVYEQYF. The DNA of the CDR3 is TGTGCCAGCAGCCCGAGACTAGTTTACGAGCAGTACTTC.

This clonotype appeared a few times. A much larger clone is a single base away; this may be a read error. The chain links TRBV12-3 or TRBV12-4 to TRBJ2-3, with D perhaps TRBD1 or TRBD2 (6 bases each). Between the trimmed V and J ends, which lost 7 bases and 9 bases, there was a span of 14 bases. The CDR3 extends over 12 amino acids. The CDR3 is CASTLLGGTQYF. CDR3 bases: TGTGCCAGCACCCTCTTAGGGGGGACGCAGTATTTT.